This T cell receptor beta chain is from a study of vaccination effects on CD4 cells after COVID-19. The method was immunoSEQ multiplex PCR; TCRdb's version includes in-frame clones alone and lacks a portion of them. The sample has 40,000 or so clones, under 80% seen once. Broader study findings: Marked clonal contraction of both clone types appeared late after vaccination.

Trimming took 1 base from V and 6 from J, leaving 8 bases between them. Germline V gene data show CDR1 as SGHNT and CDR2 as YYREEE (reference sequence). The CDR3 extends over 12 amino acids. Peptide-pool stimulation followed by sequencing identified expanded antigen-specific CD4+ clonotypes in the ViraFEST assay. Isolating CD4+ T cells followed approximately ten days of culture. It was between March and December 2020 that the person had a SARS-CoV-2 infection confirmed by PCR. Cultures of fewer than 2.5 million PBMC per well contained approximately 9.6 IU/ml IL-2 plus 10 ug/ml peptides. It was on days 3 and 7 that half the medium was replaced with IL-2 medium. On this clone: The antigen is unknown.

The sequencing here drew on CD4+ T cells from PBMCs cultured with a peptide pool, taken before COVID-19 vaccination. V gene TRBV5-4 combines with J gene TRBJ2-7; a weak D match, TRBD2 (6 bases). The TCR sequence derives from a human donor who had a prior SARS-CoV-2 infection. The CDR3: CASSLHGGEQYF. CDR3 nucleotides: TGTGCCAGCAGCTTGCACGGGGGCGAGCAGTACTTC.